A selection of T cell receptor beta chains follows, all from one sample in a study of blood T cell repertoires in COVID-19. Sequencing was performed with immunoSEQ multiplex PCR; in TCRdb, only in-frame clones are kept and a portion is missing. The table records around 240,000 clones, roughly 85% of them present only once. The sequenced sample consisted of PBMCs or T cells enriched from blood (not recorded which). These TCRs come from a woman aged 50 to 60 who had recovered from COVID-19. CDR3s include the opening cysteine and the closing phenylalanine or tryptophan. A D gene is named only where the DNA matches it firmly.

cdr3_aa	cdr3_nt	d_call	v_call	j_call
CASSLGRSYEQYF	TGTGCCAGCAGTTTGGGGCGAAGCTACGAGCAGTACTTC	.	TRBV12-3/TRBV12-4	TRBJ2-7
CASSYPSQPGNTQYF	TGTGCCAGTAGTTATCCTTCCCAGCCAGGGAATACGCAGTATTTT	.	TRBV19	TRBJ2-3
CASSSPGQGAYEQYF	TGCGCCAGCAGTAGTCCGGGACAGGGGGCCTACGAGCAGTACTTC	TRBD1	TRBV23-1	TRBJ2-7
CASSLTPQVRPDQPQHF	TGTGCCAGCAGCCTCACCCCTCAGGTCCGACCGGATCAGCCCCAGCATTTT	.	TRBV5-5	TRBJ1-5
CASSVQWLAGGGETQYF	TGTGCCAGCAGCGTACAGTGGCTAGCGGGAGGAGGGGAGACCCAGTACTTC	TRBD2	TRBV9	TRBJ2-5
CATSDYQFSYNEQFF	TGTGCCACCAGTGATTATCAGTTTTCCTACAATGAGCAGTTCTTC	.	TRBV24-1	TRBJ2-1
CASRIATSEGHREQYF	TGTGCCAGCAGGATAGCGACTAGCGAAGGGCACCGAGAGCAGTACTTC	TRBD2	TRBV28	TRBJ2-7
CSVEARGGTDTQYF	TGCAGCGTTGAAGCCCGGGGGGGCACAGATACGCAGTATTTT	TRBD2	TRBV29-1	TRBJ2-3
CASSQGTGLAGVQETQYF	TGCGCCAGCAGCCAAGGCACGGGACTAGCGGGAGTCCAAGAGACCCAGTACTTC	TRBD2	TRBV4-1	TRBJ2-5
CASRVGQGVYGYTF	TGTGCCAGCAGAGTGGGTCAGGGGGTCTATGGCTACACCTTC	TRBD1	TRBV6-5	TRBJ1-2